This T cell receptor (beta chain) was sequenced in a study of shared T cell receptors in the human thymus. The J segment lost 6 bases and the V segment lost 4 bases, leaving 5 bases of the junction unmatched. Germline assignment: CDR1 SGDLS and CDR2 YYNGEE. The CDR3 runs to 13 residues. Sequenced by immunoSEQ multiplex PCR; TCRdb stores in-frame clones only, minus some. The profile shows hundreds of thousands of clones, more than 75% of them singletons. This same sample was also taken into another study, of human thymus T cells. From that paper: As related research reported, thymic repertoires overlapped highly among unrelated individuals.

This receptor was identified in a boy under two years old with a congenital heart defect. The specimen was thymocytes. The rearrangement joins TRBV9 to TRBJ2-3, with 7 nucleotides matching TRBD1. The CDR3 here is CASSPQDRDTQYF. In DNA form, the CDR3 reads TGTGCCAGCAGCCCTCAGGACAGGGATACGCAGTATTTT.